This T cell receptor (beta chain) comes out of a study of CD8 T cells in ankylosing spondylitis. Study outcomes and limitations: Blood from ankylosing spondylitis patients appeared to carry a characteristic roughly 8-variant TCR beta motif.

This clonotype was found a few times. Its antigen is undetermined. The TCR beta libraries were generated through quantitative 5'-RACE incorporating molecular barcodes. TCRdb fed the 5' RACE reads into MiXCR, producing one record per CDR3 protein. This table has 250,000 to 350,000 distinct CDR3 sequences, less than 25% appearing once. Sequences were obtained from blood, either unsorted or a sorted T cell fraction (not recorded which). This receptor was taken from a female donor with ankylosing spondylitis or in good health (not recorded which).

The CDR3 nucleotides read TGTGCCAGCAGCTTAGCCCTGGGGTATGGCTACACCTTC. Translating gives CASSLALGYGYTF. The chain is built from TRBV7-8 and TRBJ1-2, with no clear D. Trimming removed 0 bases at V and 5 bases at J, with 7 bases between. This CDR3 has 13 amino acids. The germline V gene has CDR1 SGHVS and CDR2 FQNEAQ.